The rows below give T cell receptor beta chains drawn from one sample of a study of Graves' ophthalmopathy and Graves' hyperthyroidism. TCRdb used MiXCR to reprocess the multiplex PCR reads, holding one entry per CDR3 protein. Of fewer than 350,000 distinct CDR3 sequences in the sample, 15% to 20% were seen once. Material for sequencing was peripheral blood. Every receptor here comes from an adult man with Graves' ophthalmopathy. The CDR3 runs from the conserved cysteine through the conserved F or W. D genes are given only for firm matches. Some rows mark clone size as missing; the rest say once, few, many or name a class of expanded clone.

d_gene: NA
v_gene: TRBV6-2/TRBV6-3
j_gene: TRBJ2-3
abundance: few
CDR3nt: TGTGCCAGCAGTTCTGCCCCAGATACGCAGTATTTT
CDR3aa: CASSSAPDTQYF

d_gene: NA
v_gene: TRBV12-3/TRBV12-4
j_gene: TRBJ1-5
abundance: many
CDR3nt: TGTGCCAGCAGTTTAGCAGGGGGAGGTCAGCCCCAGCATTTT
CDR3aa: CASSLAGGGQPQHF

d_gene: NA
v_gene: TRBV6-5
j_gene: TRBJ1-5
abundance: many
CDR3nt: TGTGCCAGCAGTCGTGACAGTAGCAATCAGCCCCAGCATTTT
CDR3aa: CASSRDSSNQPQHF

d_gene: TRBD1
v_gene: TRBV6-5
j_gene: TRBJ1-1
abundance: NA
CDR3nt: TGTGCCAGCAGTTTAGACCGGACAGGGAAGAACACTGAAGCTTTCTTT
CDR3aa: CASSLDRTGKNTEAFF

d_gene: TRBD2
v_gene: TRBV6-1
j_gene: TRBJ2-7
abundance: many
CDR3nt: TGTGCCAGCCAATCTAGCGGGAGTATGTACGAGCAGTACTTC
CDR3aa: CASQSSGSMYEQYF

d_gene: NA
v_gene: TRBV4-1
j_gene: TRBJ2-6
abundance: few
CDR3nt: TGCGCCAGCAGCCAGCCCGGGGGCAGAACTAGCTCTGGGGCCAACGTCCTGACTTTC
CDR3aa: CASSQPGGRTSSGANVLTF

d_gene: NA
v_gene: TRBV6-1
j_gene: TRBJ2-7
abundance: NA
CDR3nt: TGTGCCAGCAGTCCCGTGGGAGGCAGCTCCTACGAGCAGTACTTC
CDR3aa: CASSPVGGSSYEQYF

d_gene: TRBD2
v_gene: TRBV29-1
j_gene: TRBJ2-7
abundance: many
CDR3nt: TGCAGCGTTGAAGATCAAAGCGGGAGCTCCTACGAGCAGTACTTC
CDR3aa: CSVEDQSGSSYEQYF

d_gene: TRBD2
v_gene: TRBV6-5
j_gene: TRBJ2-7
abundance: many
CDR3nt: TGTGCCAGCAGTTACCCCGGGACTAGCGGAGCATACGAGCAGTACTTC
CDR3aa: CASSYPGTSGAYEQYF

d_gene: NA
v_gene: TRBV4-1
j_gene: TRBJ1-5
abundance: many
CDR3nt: TGCGCCAGCAGCCCACGAGGGGGTGTGGGCAATCAGCCCCAGCATTTT
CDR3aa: CASSPRGGVGNQPQHF

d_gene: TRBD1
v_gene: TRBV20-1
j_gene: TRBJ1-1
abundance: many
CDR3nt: TGCAGTGCAGAGGGGGCCCTGAACACTGAAGCTTTCTTT
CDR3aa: CSAEGALNTEAFF

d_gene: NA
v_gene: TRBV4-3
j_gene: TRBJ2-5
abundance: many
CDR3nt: TGCGCCAGCAGCCAAAAGGTGGCCCAAGAGACCCAGTACTTC
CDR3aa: CASSQKVAQETQYF

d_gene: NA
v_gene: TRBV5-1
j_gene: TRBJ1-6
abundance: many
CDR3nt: TGCGCCAGCAGGGTACAGACCGGATCACCCCTCCACTTT
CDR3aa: CASRVQTGSPLHF

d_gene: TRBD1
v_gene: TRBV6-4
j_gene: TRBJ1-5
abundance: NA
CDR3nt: TGTGCCAGCAGGGGGAAAGGGGGCAATCAGCCCCAGCTTTTT
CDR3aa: CASRGKGGNQPQLF

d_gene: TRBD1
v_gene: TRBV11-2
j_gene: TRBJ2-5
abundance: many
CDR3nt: TGTGCCAGCAGCCCGGGGACAGCAGAGACCCAGTACTTC
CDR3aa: CASSPGTAETQYF

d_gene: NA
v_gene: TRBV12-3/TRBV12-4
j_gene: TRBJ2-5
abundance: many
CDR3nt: TGTGCCAGCAGTCCCACCGGGTTCTTTTTTACCCAGTACTTC
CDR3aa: CASSPTGFFFTQYF

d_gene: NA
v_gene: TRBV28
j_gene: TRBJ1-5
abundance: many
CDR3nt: TGTGCCAGCAGTCCCCCCCAGCTGGCCCAGCATTTT
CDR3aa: CASSPPQLAQHF

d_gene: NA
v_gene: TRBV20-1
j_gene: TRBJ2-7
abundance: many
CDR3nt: TGCAGTGCTAAGACGTGGACTACCTACGAGCAGTACTTC
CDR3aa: CSAKTWTTYEQYF

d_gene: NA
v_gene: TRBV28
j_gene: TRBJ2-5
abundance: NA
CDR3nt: TGTGCCAGCAGTTATTGGACCCTCGCGGATCAAGAGACCCAGTACTTC
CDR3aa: CASSYWTLADQETQYF

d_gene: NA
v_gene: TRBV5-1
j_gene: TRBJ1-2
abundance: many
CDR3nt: TGCGCCAGCAGCTTGGATGGCAGGGGAACCTATGGCTACACCTTC
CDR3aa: CASSLDGRGTYGYTF

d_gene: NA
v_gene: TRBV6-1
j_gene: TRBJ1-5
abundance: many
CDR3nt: TGTGCCAGCAGTGAAAATAGGGGTTGGCCCCAGCATTTT
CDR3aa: CASSENRGWPQHF

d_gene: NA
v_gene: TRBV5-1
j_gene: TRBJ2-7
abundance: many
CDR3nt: TGCGCCAGCAGCGAAGGGCCCGAGGATGAGCAGTACTTC
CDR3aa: CASSEGPEDEQYF

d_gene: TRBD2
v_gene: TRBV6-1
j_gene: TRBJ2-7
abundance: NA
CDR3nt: TGTGCCAGCAGTCCCGGACTAGCGGTGAATGCCTACGAGCAGTACTTC
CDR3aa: CASSPGLAVNAYEQYF

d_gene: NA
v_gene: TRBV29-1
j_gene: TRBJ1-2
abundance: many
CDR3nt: TGCAGCGTTTTTAACCCTCCAAGCCCTAACTATGGCTACACCTTC
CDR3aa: CSVFNPPSPNYGYTF

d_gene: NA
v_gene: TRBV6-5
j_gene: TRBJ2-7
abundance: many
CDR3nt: TGTGCCAGCAGTCGGGAAGGGTCCTACGAGCAGTACTTC
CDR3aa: CASSREGSYEQYF

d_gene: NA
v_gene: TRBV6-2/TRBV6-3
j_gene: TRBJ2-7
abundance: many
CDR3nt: TGTGCCAGCAGTAAACAGGAGTTCTACGAGCAGTACTTC
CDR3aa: CASSKQEFYEQYF

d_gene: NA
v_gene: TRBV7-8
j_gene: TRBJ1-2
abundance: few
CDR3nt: TGTGCCAGCTTTGACTATGGCTACACCTTC
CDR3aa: CASFDYGYTF

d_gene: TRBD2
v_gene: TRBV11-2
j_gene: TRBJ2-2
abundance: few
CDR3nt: TGTGCCAGCAGCCCCAGACTAGCGGGAGGGCCTGGCACCGGGGAGCTGTTTTTT
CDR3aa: CASSPRLAGGPGTGELFF

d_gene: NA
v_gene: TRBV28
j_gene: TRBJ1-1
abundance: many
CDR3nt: TGTGCCAGCAGCCCAGCCGGGTTGAACACTGAAGCTTTCTTT
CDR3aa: CASSPAGLNTEAFF

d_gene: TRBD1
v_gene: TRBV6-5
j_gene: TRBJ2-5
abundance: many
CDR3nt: TGTGCCACTCGGTCACGGGACAGGGGGCCACAAGAGACCCAGTACTTC
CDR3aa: CATRSRDRGPQETQYF

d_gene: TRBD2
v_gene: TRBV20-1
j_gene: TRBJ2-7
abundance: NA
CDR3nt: TGCAGTGCTAGCCCCGGACTAGCGGGGGTCGGGGCTTACGAGCAGTACTTC
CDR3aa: CSASPGLAGVGAYEQYF

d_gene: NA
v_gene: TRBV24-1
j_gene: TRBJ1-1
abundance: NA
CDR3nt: TGTGCCACCAGTGTTACCGGGGGCCGAGCTTTCTTT
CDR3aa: CATSVTGGRAFF

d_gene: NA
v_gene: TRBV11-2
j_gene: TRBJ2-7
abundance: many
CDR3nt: TGTGCCAGCAGCTGGGGGCAGGTCTCCTACGAGCAGTACTTC
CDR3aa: CASSWGQVSYEQYF

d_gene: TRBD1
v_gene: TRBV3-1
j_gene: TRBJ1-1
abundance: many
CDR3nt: TGTGCCAGCAGCCAGGGACAGACGATCGGCGAAGCTTTCTTT
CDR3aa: CASSQGQTIGEAFF

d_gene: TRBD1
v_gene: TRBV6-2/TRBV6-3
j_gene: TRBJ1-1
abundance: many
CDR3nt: TGTGCCAGCAGTTACCCCCGAGACAGGGTTGGGAACACTGAAGCTTTCTTT
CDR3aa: CASSYPRDRVGNTEAFF

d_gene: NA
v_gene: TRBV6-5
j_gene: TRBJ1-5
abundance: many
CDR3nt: TGTGCCAGCAGTTACTCGGGGCAGCAGCCCCAGCATTTT
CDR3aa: CASSYSGQQPQHF

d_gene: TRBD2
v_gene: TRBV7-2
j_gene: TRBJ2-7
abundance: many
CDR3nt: TGTGCCAGCAGCTTAAGGGCTAGCGGGTTCCTAAACTCCTACGAGCAGTACTTC
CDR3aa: CASSLRASGFLNSYEQYF

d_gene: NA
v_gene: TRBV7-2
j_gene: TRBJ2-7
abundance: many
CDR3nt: TGTGCCAGCAGCGCTGACTACGAGCAGTACTTC
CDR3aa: CASSADYEQYF

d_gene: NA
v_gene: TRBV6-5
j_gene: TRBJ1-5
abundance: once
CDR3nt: TGTGCCAGCAGTTACTCGGGGTCGCACAATCAGCCCCAGCATTTT
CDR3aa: CASSYSGSHNQPQHF

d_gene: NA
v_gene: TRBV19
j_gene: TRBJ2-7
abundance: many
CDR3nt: TGTGCCAGCAAAATGGACGTCGTATCCTACGAGCAGTACTTC
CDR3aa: CASKMDVVSYEQYF

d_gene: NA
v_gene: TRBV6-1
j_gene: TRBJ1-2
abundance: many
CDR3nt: TGTGCCAGCAACCCCCGAGGGGGTAAGACCTATGGCTACACCTTC
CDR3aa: CASNPRGGKTYGYTF

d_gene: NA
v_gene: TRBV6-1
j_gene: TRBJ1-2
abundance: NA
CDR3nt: TGTGTCAGCAGTGAAGCGGCAGGCGTCTATGGCTACACCTTC
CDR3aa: CVSSEAAGVYGYTF

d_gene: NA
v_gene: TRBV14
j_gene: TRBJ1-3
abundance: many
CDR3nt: TGTGCCAGCAGCCAAGCACGAGACGGTGGAAACACCATATATTTT
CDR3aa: CASSQARDGGNTIYF

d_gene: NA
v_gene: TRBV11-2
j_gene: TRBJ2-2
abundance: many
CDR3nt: TGTGCCAGCAGCTTAGGGACCATCAACACCGGGGAGCTGTTTTTT
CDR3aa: CASSLGTINTGELFF

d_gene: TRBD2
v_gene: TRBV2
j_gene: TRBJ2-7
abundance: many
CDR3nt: TGTGCCAGCAGTGAAGCTTCCTTGGGACTAGCGGGGGGCTCCTACGAGCAGTACTTC
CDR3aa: CASSEASLGLAGGSYEQYF